These T cell receptor beta chains were read from a single sample in a study of cytomegalovirus exposure and HLA in healthy donors. This table comes from immunoSEQ multiplex PCR, and its TCRdb copy is limited to in-frame clones, with some not included. This sample's table reports 56,000 or so clones. Sequencing was performed on PBMCs. The receptors shown here come from a man in his forties or fifties in good health and CMV-seropositive. The CDR3 runs from the conserved cysteine through the conserved F or W. A D gene is named only where the DNA matches it firmly.

v_gene,d_gene,j_gene,len,CDR3aa,CDR3nt
TRBV30,-,TRBJ2-7,14,CAWSYLGSSYEQYF,TGTGCCTGGAGCTACCTCGGTAGCTCCTACGAGCAGTACTTC
TRBV5-6,TRBD1,TRBJ2-7,16,CASSVDRRGLRYEQYF,TGTGCCAGCAGCGTAGACCGTAGGGGGCTGAGGTACGAGCAGTACTTC
TRBV5-1,TRBD1,TRBJ2-7,14,CASSLGQGSYEQYF,TGCGCCAGCAGCTTGGGACAGGGCTCCTACGAGCAGTACTTC
TRBV15,-,TRBJ2-2,12,CATSRVTGELFF,TGTGCCACCAGCAGAGTAACCGGGGAGCTGTTTTTT
TRBV29-1,-,TRBJ1-2,15,CSADIPGTSPYGYTF,TGCAGCGCCGACATACCGGGGACTTCTCCTTATGGCTACACCTTC
TRBV5-1,TRBD1,TRBJ1-5,15,CASSLGTGGVQPQHF,TGCGCCAGCAGCTTGGGGACAGGGGGCGTTCAGCCCCAGCATTTT
TRBV2,TRBD2,TRBJ2-7,19,CASSARILAGGTSSYEQYF,TGTGCCAGCAGTGCCCGGATACTAGCGGGAGGGACTAGCTCCTACGAGCAGTACTTC
TRBV18,TRBD1,TRBJ1-1,14,CASSRQGRDTEAFF,TGTGCCAGCTCACGACAGGGTAGGGACACTGAAGCTTTCTTT
TRBV6-1,-,TRBJ1-3,13,CASSDSSGNTIYF,TGTGCCAGCAGTGACAGCTCTGGAAACACCATATATTTT
TRBV7-3,-,TRBJ1-3,17,CASSLSPGGESGNTIYF,TGTGCCAGCAGCTTATCGCCTGGGGGGGAGTCTGGAAACACCATATATTTT
TRBV7-8,TRBD2,TRBJ2-7,17,CASSLTLAGALLSEQYF,TGTGCCAGCAGCTTAACACTAGCGGGGGCCCTCCTATCGGAGCAGTACTTC
TRBV27,-,TRBJ1-2,14,CASSFGRGEVGYTF,TGTGCCAGCAGTTTCGGCAGGGGCGAGGTCGGCTACACCTTC
TRBV7-9,TRBD1,TRBJ2-7,15,CASSPGQGGSYEQYF,TGTGCCAGCAGCCCAGGACAGGGGGGTTCCTACGAGCAGTACTTC
TRBV29-1,TRBD2,TRBJ2-4,16,CSVTGLAGEEGNIQYF,TGCAGCGTAACGGGACTAGCGGGAGAAGAGGGAAACATTCAGTACTTC
TRBV19,-,TRBJ2-3,14,CASSTRREANTQYF,TGTGCCAGTAGTACGAGGAGGGAGGCCAATACGCAGTATTTT
TRBV6-5,-,TRBJ2-2,12,CASSYSAGELFF,TGTGCCAGCAGTTACTCCGCCGGGGAGCTGTTTTTT
TRBV19,TRBD1,TRBJ1-2,13,CASSLDRRAGYTF,TGTGCCAGTAGTTTGGACAGGCGGGCTGGCTACACCTTC
TRBV6-6,-,TRBJ1-5,13,CASSSAGEQPQHF,TGTGCCAGCAGTTCGGCCGGGGAACAGCCCCAGCATTTT
TRBV7-3,-,TRBJ2-7,13,CASSFGGSYEQYF,TGTGCCAGCAGCTTCGGCGGATCCTACGAGCAGTACTTC
TRBV21-1,-,TRBJ1-4,14,CARAWDRGFEKLFF,TGTGCCAGGGCCTGGGACAGGGGCTTTGAAAAACTGTTTTTT
TRBV7-3,TRBD2,TRBJ2-3,20,CASSPSAIGLAEISTDTQYF,TGTGCCAGCAGTCCATCGGCGATCGGACTAGCGGAAATTAGTACCGATACGCAGTATTTT
TRBV5-6,TRBD1,TRBJ2-1,13,CASTGTGNNEQFF,TGTGCCAGCACAGGGACAGGTAACAATGAGCAGTTCTTC
TRBV5-6,TRBD1,TRBJ2-2,15,CASTPRDRNTGELFF,TGTGCCAGCACCCCCCGGGACAGGAACACCGGGGAGCTGTTTTTT
TRBV7-7,-,TRBJ2-1,14,CASSLPGNYNEQFF,TGTGCTAGCAGTTTGCCGGGAAACTACAATGAGCAGTTCTTC
TRBV7-6,TRBD1,TRBJ1-1,13,CASSPGTGPKAFF,TGTGCCAGCAGCCCCGGGACAGGGCCAAAAGCTTTCTTT
TRBV4-2,TRBD1,TRBJ2-2,16,CASTLRGTGYTGELFF,TGTGCCAGCACCCTCAGGGGGACAGGGTACACCGGGGAGCTGTTTTTT
TRBV4-1,-,TRBJ2-7,16,CASSLTGGGPSLEQYF,TGCGCCAGCAGCCTCACAGGGGGAGGGCCGTCCCTCGAGCAGTACTTC
TRBV7-2,-,TRBJ1-2,14,CASSPHPGKGGYTF,TGTGCCAGCAGCCCCCACCCAGGGAAAGGTGGCTACACCTTC
TRBV7-2,-,TRBJ2-7,19,CASSLPLNSQDLIAYEQYF,TGTGCCAGCAGCTTACCACTCAACTCACAGGACCTGATTGCCTACGAGCAGTACTTC
TRBV7-9,-,TRBJ2-7,14,CASSLSGSTYEQYF,TGTGCCAGCAGCTTATCAGGGTCGACCTACGAGCAGTACTTC
TRBV29-1,TRBD1,TRBJ2-7,13,CSVKGQGAREQYF,TGCAGCGTCAAAGGACAGGGGGCAAGAGAGCAGTACTTC
TRBV28,TRBD2,TRBJ2-1,17,CASSLPGTSGRGYEQFF,TGTGCCAGCAGTTTACCCGGGACTAGCGGGAGGGGGTATGAGCAGTTCTTC
TRBV28,-,TRBJ2-7,14,CASSFYRDTYEQYF,TGTGCCAGCAGTTTTTACCGGGACACCTACGAGCAGTACTTC
TRBV28,TRBD2,TRBJ2-7,15,CASSLLAGGRNEQYF,TGTGCCAGCAGTTTACTAGCGGGGGGGAGGAACGAGCAGTACTTC
TRBV29-1,TRBD1,TRBJ1-6,14,CSVEHGTGGSPLHF,TGCAGCGTTGAACACGGGACAGGAGGATCACCCCTCCACTTT
TRBV5-5,-,TRBJ1-5,15,CASSTNRDDNQPQHF,TGTGCCAGCAGCACCAACAGGGATGACAATCAGCCCCAGCATTTT
TRBV2,TRBD2,TRBJ2-2,14,CASISGMYTGELFF,TGTGCCAGCATTAGCGGGATGTACACCGGGGAGCTGTTTTTT
TRBV30,TRBD1,TRBJ2-6,18,CAWSRTGGASPGANVLTF,TGTGCCTGGAGTAGGACAGGGGGCGCAAGTCCTGGGGCCAACGTCCTGACTTTC
TRBV7-8,TRBD2,TRBJ2-3,16,CASSARLAGETDTQYF,TGTGCCAGCAGCGCCAGACTAGCGGGGGAGACAGATACGCAGTATTTT
TRBV7-7,-,TRBJ2-3,15,CASSLGASARDTQYF,TGTGCCAGCAGCTTAGGGGCTAGCGCGAGAGATACGCAGTATTTT